This TCR beta chain was recorded in a study of OX40 agonist ivuxolimab in advanced cancers. Study-wide context: Clinicians treated patients with ivuxolimab, an agonistic anti-OX40 (CD134) antibody. People who had prior anti-PD-1, anti-PD-L1 or anti-CTLA-4 therapy could take part, and under 45% had some.

About this clone itself: Its target is not known.

The method was immunoSEQ multiplex PCR; TCRdb's version includes in-frame clones alone and lacks a portion of them. Altogether tens of thousands of clones are present, about 87% being singletons, with the ten largest covering roughly 0.51%. Whole-study results and caveats: Circulating CD4+ and CD8+ T cells showed clonal expansion by week 6 at 0.1 to 3.0 mg/kg. There were, on average, more expanded clones in CD8+ T cells than in CD4+.

The length of the CDR3 is 13 residues. Germline CDR1 MNHNS, CDR2 SASEGT. V lost 6 bases and J lost 3, with 9 bases in between. The sequence was obtained from an adult with an advanced solid tumor such as melanoma, head and neck, liver or kidney cancer. This chain joins TRBV6-1 and TRBJ1-5, with D hard to call. The material sequenced was CD4+ or CD8+ T cells sorted from blood, taken in a trial of the OX40 agonist ivuxolimab. The CDR3 protein is CASREIFNQPQHF. The CDR3 region has the DNA TGTGCCAGCAGGGAAATCTTCAATCAGCCCCAGCATTTT.